This T cell receptor (beta chain) was retrieved from a study of identifying expanded T cells in peripheral blood. Sequencing was performed with immunoSEQ multiplex PCR; in TCRdb, only in-frame clones are kept and a portion is missing. The data hold about 130,000 clones, with approximately 86% observed a single time. Study findings and constraints: Roughly 1.2 clones differed between technical replicates, versus roughly 16 and 20 over time. Clone count variance between roughly 2-week samples rose with total template count.

During the collection period, no donor immune events like infections were recorded. Germline CDR1 reads DFQATT; CDR2 reads SNEGSKA (reference sequence). The CDR3 is 10 residues long. The germline V and J ends were trimmed by 5 bases and 8 bases, with 9 bases remaining between them. For this clone: Its antigen is as yet unknown.

This receptor was obtained from a person aged 18 to 75 in good health. What was sequenced was blood. The chain joins TRBV20-1 to TRBJ1-1; D gene unclear. This CDR3 is CSAFYGEAFF. CDR3 DNA sequence: TGCAGTGCTTTCTATGGGGAAGCTTTCTTT.